This TCR beta chain was recorded in a study of STAT5B mutations in CD4+ large granular lymphocyte leukemia. With regard to this clone: No antigen is known for it.

Study results and limitations: CD4-sorted patient repertoires seemed more clonal than healthy CD4+ repertoires. TRBV06-family usage was enriched in top patient clones (8/27) versus controls (2/35).

The table came from immunoSEQ multiplex PCR; TCRdb's copy has only in-frame clones and leaves some out. Of tens of thousands of clones in the sample, around 76% are singletons; the top ten hold more than 6%. The CDR3 is 14 residues long. V lost 3 bases to trimming and J lost 5 bases, with 13 bases between them. CDR1 is MGHDK and CDR2 is SYGVNS in the germline V gene. This receptor was obtained from a human donor in good health. Sequencing was done on a sample of CD4+ T cells from blood buffy coats. The chain employs TRBV25-1 and TRBJ1-2; possible D gene TRBD1, 6 bases. The CDR3 region has the DNA TGTGCCAGCAGTGAGCAGGGGCTATGGTATGGCTACACCTTC. Amino acids: CASSEQGLWYGYTF.